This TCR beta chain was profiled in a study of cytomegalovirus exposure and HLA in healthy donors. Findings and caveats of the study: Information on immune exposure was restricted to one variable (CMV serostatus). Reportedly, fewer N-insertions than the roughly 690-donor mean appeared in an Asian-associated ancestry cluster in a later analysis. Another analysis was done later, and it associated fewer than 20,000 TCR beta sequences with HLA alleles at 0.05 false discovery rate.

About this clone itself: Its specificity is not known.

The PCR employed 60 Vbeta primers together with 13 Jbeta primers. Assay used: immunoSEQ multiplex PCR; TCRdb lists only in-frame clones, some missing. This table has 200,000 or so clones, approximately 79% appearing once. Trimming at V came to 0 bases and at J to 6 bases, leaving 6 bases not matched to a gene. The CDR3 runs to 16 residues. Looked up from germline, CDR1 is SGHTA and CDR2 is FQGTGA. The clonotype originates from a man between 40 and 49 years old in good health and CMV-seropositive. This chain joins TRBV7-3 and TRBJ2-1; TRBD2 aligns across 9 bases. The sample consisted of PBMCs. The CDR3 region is CASSLTGGGDVNEQFF. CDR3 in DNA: TGTGCCAGCAGCTTAACGGGCGGGGGGGACGTCAATGAGCAGTTCTTC. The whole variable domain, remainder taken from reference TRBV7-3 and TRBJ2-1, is GAGVSQTPSNKVTEKGKYVELRCDPISGHTALYWYRQSLGQGPEFLIYFQGTGAADDSGLPNDRFFAVRPEGSVSTLKIQRTERGDSAVYLCASSLTGGGDVNEQFFGPGTRLTVL.